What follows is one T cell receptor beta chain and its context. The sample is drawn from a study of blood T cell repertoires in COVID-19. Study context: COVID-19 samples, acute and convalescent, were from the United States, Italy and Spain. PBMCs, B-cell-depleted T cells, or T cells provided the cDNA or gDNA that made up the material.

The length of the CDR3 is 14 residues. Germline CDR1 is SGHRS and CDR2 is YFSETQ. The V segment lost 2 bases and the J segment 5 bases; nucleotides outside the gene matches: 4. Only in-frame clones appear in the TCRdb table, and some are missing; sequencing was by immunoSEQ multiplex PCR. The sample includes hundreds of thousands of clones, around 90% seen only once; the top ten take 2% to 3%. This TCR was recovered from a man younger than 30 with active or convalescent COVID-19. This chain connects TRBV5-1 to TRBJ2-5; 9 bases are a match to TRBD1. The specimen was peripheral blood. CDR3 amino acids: CASSLQGARETQYF. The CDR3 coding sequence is TGCGCCAGCAGCTTACAGGGGGCGAGGGAGACCCAGTACTTC.